The clone carrying this T cell receptor (beta chain) was found a few times. Antigen unknown. RNA transcripts yielded amplified TCR beta CDR3 regions. When the TCR CDR3 underwent first-round RT-PCR, the HTBI primer set was used. TCRdb ran MiXCR on the multiplex PCR reads and lists one entry per CDR3 protein. Seen here are 490,000 or so distinct CDR3 sequences, about 20% observed once, and the top ten hold approximately 54%. The data were obtained in a study of T cells in Graves' hyperthyroidism and ophthalmopathy. Study in general: The authors collected peripheral blood at initial diagnosis, before any treatment.

Notes on the study in general: The model identified upcoming ophthalmopathy a median around 7.1 months ahead of onset.

CDR1 MNHEY and CDR2 SMNVEV come from the germline V gene (reference sequence). This CDR3 has 15 amino acids. The V and J ends lost 3 bases and 4 bases respectively, with 15 bases between them. This sequence was found in a woman in her 70s with Graves' ophthalmopathy. The sample taken for sequencing was blood. J is TRBJ1-1 and V is TRBV27; D ambiguous. The CDR3 DNA is TGTGCCAGCAGTTTCACTGGACTGTCGAGCACTGAAGCTTTCTTT. Translated: CASSFTGLSSTEAFF.